This T cell receptor (beta chain) was obtained from a study of blood T cell repertoires in COVID-19 (dated by TCRdb to 2019 to 2021). With respect to the entire study: Samples from collaborators originated in the United States, Italy and Spain and spanned both the acute and convalescent phases of COVID-19. The dataset comprised deeply sampled blood TCRbeta repertoires from subjects exposed to, actively infected with, or recovered from COVID-19. A de-identified subject ID, COVID-19 status, age in years and sex were almost always included in the sample metadata. Where HLA class I and class II types were available, the types were taken from metadata supplied by the sample provider, not from assay-based typing. The prospective study material was composed of cDNA or gDNA derived from T cells, B-cell-depleted T cells, or PBMCs. The repertoires were made available in a free public database intended to serve as a resource for research on the immune response to SARS-CoV-2. The samples were drawn from the first 160 participants of the ongoing ImmuneRACE study and from 1,254 subjects provided by 6 global collaborators.

Taken from the germline V gene (reference sequence), the CDR1 and CDR2 loops are MNHEY and SMNVEV. V is pruned by 2 bases and J by 7 bases, leaving 9 bases of the junction without a gene match. The CDR3, from cysteine to phenylalanine, totals 16 residues. CDR3 DNA is the only sequence kept; it has 48 bases, read in frame from the first base. TCRbeta CDR3 regions were amplified from genomic DNA using the immunoSEQ Assay, a bias-controlled multiplex PCR. Processing in the source paper ran as follows. The number of nucleated cells in each sample was estimated from the amplification of reference gene primers within the assay. To quantify the absolute abundance of each unique TCRbeta CDR3 rearrangement, sequence reads were collapsed and filtered. For each sample, productive Simpson clonality was calculated as the square root of Simpson's diversity index over productive rearrangements. Drawn from immuneACCESS, this table holds only the in-frame rearrangements with V and J called that TCRdb kept. Clones are partly lost; checked studies trace under half to an unresolved V gene and leave the rest unexplained. V and J calls and clone size come straight from that table; D and trimming were deduced from the DNA. The sample yields a few hundred thousand clones; 80% to 85% were counted once. The top ten hold approximately 14% of the sample.

As for this clone: What this receptor recognizes is not known. The input lacks base qualities; no much larger clone sits a single base away.

In Seattle, one collaborating source enrolled patients while the infection was active and tracked those patients longitudinally over the course of disease. Whole blood was collected in K2EDTA tubes by collaborating institutions according to the institutions' own protocols. Collaborator samples were shipped for TCRbeta analysis as frozen whole blood, isolated PBMCs, or DNA extracted from either sample type. Overall study results and their limits: The quantity of clinical and demographic metadata differed by source and by participant and was supplied without curation.

This clonotype was sampled from a person aged 65 to 85 with COVID-19, enrolled during active disease. The sequenced material came from peripheral blood. The rearranged segments are TRBV27 and TRBJ2-1; 9 junctional bases match TRBD1. CDR3 reads: CASSLEGTGLINEQFF. The sequence in DNA is TGTGCCAGCAGTTTAGAAGGGACAGGGTTGATTAATGAGCAGTTCTTC.